A single sample is the source of the 30 T cell receptor beta chains below, sequenced in a study of blood T cell repertoires in COVID-19. The method was immunoSEQ multiplex PCR; TCRdb's version includes in-frame clones alone and lacks a portion of them. This sample carries about 64,000 clones, around nine tenths of them seen once, and the ten largest clones take about 9.5%. Sequenced input: PBMCs or T cells enriched from blood (not recorded which). The receptor source for this set is a woman between 35 and 50 years old who had recovered from COVID-19.

The rearrangement links TRBV2 to TRBJ2-3, with 9 positions matching TRBD2. The CDR3 extends over 18 amino acids. The ends lost 5 bases at V and 4 bases at J; junction bases unmatched: 16. Germline lookup yields CDR1 SNHLY and CDR2 FYNNEI. The DNA of the CDR3 is TGTGCCAGCAGTCAATTAACTAGCGGGCGTGGGGGGGCAGATACGCAGTATTTT. Its translation is CASSQLTSGRGGADTQYF.

V and J are TRBV5-6 and TRBJ2-1, with TRBD2 matching over 8 bases. CDR1 and CDR2 from the germline V gene are SGHDT and YYEEEE. The V and J ends lost 1 base and 0 bases, in that order; junction bases with no gene match: 9. The CDR3 sequence is 18 residues long. The CDR3 sequence: CASSLRRGARSSYNEQFF. The DNA of the CDR3 is TGTGCCAGCAGCTTGAGGCGGGGGGCCCGGAGCTCCTACAATGAGCAGTTCTTC.

The V gene is TRBV9, the J gene TRBJ1-2, with no clear D. The CDR3 length is 14 residues. CDR1 and CDR2 (germline): SGDLS, YYNGEE. Trimming left V 6 bases short and J 4 bases short, with 16 bases between. This CDR3 is CASTPVGRPYGYTF. CDR3 nucleotides: TGTGCCAGCACCCCCGTGGGGAGGCCCTATGGCTACACCTTC. The whole variable domain, remainder taken from reference TRBV9 and TRBJ1-2, is DSGVTQTPKHLITATGQRVTLRCSPRSGDLSVYWYQQSLDQGLQFLIQYYNGEERAKGNILERFSAQQFPDLHSELNLSSLELGDSALYFCASTPVGRPYGYTFGSGTRLTVV.

The chain links TRBV5-1 to TRBJ1-2; a weak D match, TRBD1 (5 bases). This CDR3 is 15 amino acids long. V lost 4 bases to trimming and J lost 0 bases, with 13 bases between them. Germline V gene sequence: CDR1 SGHRS, CDR2 YFSETQ. CDR3 nucleotides: TGCGCCAGCAGCCCGACAGTAATCCCTAACTATGGCTACACCTTC. This gives the protein CASSPTVIPNYGYTF.

The chain employs TRBV19 and TRBJ1-1; TRBD1 agrees at 12 bases. CDR1 and CDR2 from the germline V gene are LNHDA and SQIVND (reference sequence). This CDR3 contains 13 residues. Trimming took 5 bases from V and 8 from J; bases not matched to a gene: 3. CDR3 DNA sequence: TGTGCCAGTAGTCCGGGGACAGGGGGCGAAGCTTTCTTT. It is translated as CASSPGTGGEAFF.

The chain combines TRBV6-4 with TRBJ2-2, with D perhaps TRBD2 (6 bases). Germline-derived CDR1 and CDR2 are MRHNA and SNTAGT. The CDR3 runs to 15 residues. Between the trimmed V and J ends, which lost 0 bases and 1 base, there was a span of 6 bases. CDR3 residues: CASSDSGGNTGELFF. The CDR3 nucleotides read TGTGCCAGCAGTGACTCCGGGGGGAACACCGGGGAGCTGTTTTTT.

The rearrangement joins TRBV29-1 to TRBJ2-3; TRBD2 matches at 8 bases. The V segment lost 3 bases and the J segment 6 bases; nucleotides outside the gene matches: 11. In germline, CDR1 is SQVTM, CDR2 ANQGSEA. The CDR3 extends over 15 amino acids. The CDR3 nucleotides read TGCAGCGTTGAGGCTAGCGGGTGGAAGAAGGATACGCAGTATTTT. Translating gives CSVEASGWKKDTQYF.

The gene calls are TRBV5-5 and TRBJ1-4, with D hard to call. Trimming took 0 bases from V and 8 from J, leaving 11 bases between them. CDR3 length: 14 residues. Per the germline V gene, CDR1 is SGHKS and CDR2 is YYEKEE (reference sequence). The CDR3 sequence is CASSLGGSGEKLFF. DNA for the CDR3: TGTGCCAGCAGCTTGGGAGGCTCTGGGGAAAAACTGTTTTTT.

This chain connects TRBV3-1 (or the pseudogene TRBV3-2) to TRBJ2-3; TRBD2 might be the D (5 bases). V dropped 0 bases and J dropped 10 bases, with 17 bases sitting between them. Germline V lookup: CDR1 LGHDT, CDR2 YNNKEL (reference sequence). This CDR3 spans 15 amino acids. Written as DNA, the CDR3 is TGTGCCAGCAGCCAAGAGCTGCCGGGAACCCGATCGCAGTATTTT. Translating gives CASSQELPGTRSQYF.

The chain is built from TRBV11-1 and TRBJ1-6; 7 nucleotides line up with TRBD1. The CDR3 loop spans 15 amino acids. Germline assignment: CDR1 SGHAT and CDR2 FQDESV (reference sequence). Trimming cost V 4 bases and J 8 bases; bases outside gene matches: 8. DNA for the CDR3: TGTGCCAGCAGCTCTGACAGGGATGTAGATTCACCCCTCCACTTT. It encodes CASSSDRDVDSPLHF.

V and J are TRBV5-1 and TRBJ2-7, with D tentatively TRBD1 (5 bases). V lost 4 bases and J lost 4, with 15 bases in between. Looked up from germline, CDR1 is SGHRS and CDR2 is YFSETQ. The length of the CDR3 is 14 residues. The CDR3 nucleotides are TGCGCCAGCAGCGCCCCGGGCAGGGCTTACGAGCAGTACTTC. This translates into CASSAPGRAYEQYF. Combining the CDR3 with reference TRBV5-1 and TRBJ2-7 gives the whole variable domain KAGVTQTPRYLIKTRGQQVTLSCSPISGHRSVSWYQQTPGQGLQFLFEYFSETQRNKGNFPGRFSGRQFSNSRSEMNVSTLELGDSALYLCASSAPGRAYEQYFGPGTRLTVT.

This chain connects TRBV20-1 to TRBJ2-2; D not resolved. Germline-derived CDR1 and CDR2 are DFQATT and SNEGSKA (reference sequence). Trimming pared 3 bases from V and 6 bases from J, leaving 11 bases between. The CDR3 is 13 residues long. CDR3 coding DNA: TGCAGTGCTAGTCGTGACAACTCCGGGGAGCTGTTTTTT. It yields the protein CSASRDNSGELFF.

The chain joins TRBV28 to TRBJ1-5; D is perhaps TRBD1 (6 bases). The CDR3 has 15 amino acids. Germline V gives CDR1 MDHEN, CDR2 SYDVKM. Trimming cost V 1 base and J 3 bases, with 10 bases left between them. CDR3 nucleotide sequence: TGTGCCAGCAGTTTATTACAGGGCGTCAATCAGCCCCAGCATTTT. It translates to CASSLLQGVNQPQHF.

This clone was found once. The CDR3 region is CASPTRDRLNTEAFF. The CDR3, as DNA: TGTGCCAGCCCGACTCGAGACAGATTGAACACTGAAGCTTTCTTT. The chain couples TRBV2 to TRBJ1-1; a possible D gene is TRBD1 (5 bases). This CDR3 region has 15 residues. The ends were cut back, 8 bases at V and 0 bases at J, with 16 bases in the middle. Germline V CDR1 and CDR2: SNHLY, FYNNEI.

V gene TRBV6-2 or TRBV6-3 combines with J gene TRBJ2-1, with 11 bases aligning to TRBD2. The V gene end was trimmed by 2 bases and the J gene end by 7 bases; junction bases not matched to a gene: 7. This CDR3 comprises 16 residues. CDR1 and CDR2 (germline): MNHEY, SVGEGT. DNA of the CDR3: TGTGCCAGCAGTTACGATCTAGCGGGGGGCGGGAATGAGCAGTTCTTC. It encodes CASSYDLAGGGNEQFF.

This chain uses TRBV11-2 with TRBJ2-2; D is unresolved. Trimming pared 3 bases from V and 2 bases from J, leaving 4 bases between. The CDR3 length is 13 residues. Germline CDR1 SGHAT, CDR2 FQNNGV. CDR3 sequence reads: CASSFSNTGELFF. The CDR3 nucleotides read TGTGCCAGCAGCTTCTCCAACACCGGGGAGCTGTTTTTT.

In its sample, this clone was seen once. V and J are TRBV2 and TRBJ2-1; TRBD2 agrees at 9 bases. The V and J ends lost 7 bases and 4 bases, in that order; junction bases with no gene match: 11. The CDR3 contains 16 residues. Germline CDR1 reads SNHLY; CDR2 reads FYNNEI. CDR3 in DNA: TGTGCCAGCACCTCGAGGGCGGGGGGGCGGTACAATGAGCAGTTCTTC. This gives the protein CASTSRAGGRYNEQFF.

The chain couples TRBV5-4 to TRBJ2-3; D remains ambiguous. This CDR3 is built from 13 residues. The V end was cut by 3 bases, the J end by 2 bases, with 7 bases between. CDR1 and CDR2 from the germline V gene are SGHNT and YYREEE (reference sequence). The CDR3 loop is CASSSGATDTQYF. In nucleotides, the CDR3 is TGTGCCAGCAGCTCCGGAGCCACAGATACGCAGTATTTT.

The J gene is TRBJ2-3, the V gene TRBV5-1; TRBD1 might be the D (6 bases). The V and J ends lost 0 bases and 5 bases respectively, with 10 bases between them. CDR3 length: 14 amino acids. Germline lookup yields CDR1 SGHRS and CDR2 YFSETQ. This chain's CDR3 is CASSLAQGIDTQYF. For the CDR3, the DNA is TGCGCCAGCAGCTTGGCTCAGGGGATAGATACGCAGTATTTT.

This chain connects TRBV15 to TRBJ1-4; tentative D call: TRBD1 (5 bases). Trimming cost V 3 bases and J 0 bases, with 8 bases left between them. This CDR3 is built from 15 residues. The germline CDR1 and CDR2 sequences are LNHNV and YYDKDF (reference sequence). This CDR3 reads CATSRDTATNEKLFF. In DNA form, the CDR3 reads TGTGCCACCAGCAGGGACACTGCAACTAATGAAAAACTGTTTTTT.

The rearrangement joins TRBV2 to TRBJ1-1, with a tentative D call TRBD1 (6 bases). The CDR3 consists of 16 residues. Trimming cost V 8 bases and J 0 bases, with 19 bases left between them. The germline gives CDR1 SNHLY, CDR2 FYNNEI. The CDR3 sequence is CASGDSTGGLNTEAFF. CDR3 DNA: TGTGCCAGCGGAGATTCGACAGGCGGCTTGAACACTGAAGCTTTCTTT.

This clone has only a few counts. The CDR3 nucleotides read TGCGCCAGCAGCGGAGCGGGGGGGGCTGCCGGGGAGCTGTTTTTT. Protein: CASSGAGGAAGELFF. The chain uses TRBV10-1 and TRBJ2-2, with 10 bases matching TRBD2. The junction had 7 bases not matched to a gene; V was cut back by 6 bases and J by 6 bases. Germline CDR1 and CDR2: WNHNN and SYGVQD (reference sequence). The CDR3 contains 15 residues.

The J gene is TRBJ2-5, the V gene TRBV18; TRBD2 matches at 10 bases. V trimming: 3 bases; J trimming: 4 bases; junction bases outside the gene matches: 5. The CDR3 covers 15 residues. Germline V CDR1 and CDR2: KGHSH, LQKENI. The CDR3 DNA reads TGTGCCAGCTCACCTACTAGCGGGGCCCGAGAGACCCAGTACTTC. Protein sequence: CASSPTSGARETQYF.

This rearrangement joins TRBV19 to TRBJ1-2; TRBD1 is a possible D gene (6 bases). Germline CDR1 reads LNHDA; CDR2 reads SQIVND (reference sequence). This CDR3 region has 20 residues. V was trimmed by 3 bases and J by 0 bases, leaving 26 bases between them. The CDR3 here is CASSMNHRDTGRVANYGYTF. The CDR3 DNA reads TGTGCCAGTAGTATGAACCACCGGGACACAGGGAGGGTGGCTAACTATGGCTACACCTTC.

The chain uses TRBV5-1 and TRBJ1-1, with D possibly TRBD1 on 5 matching bases. The CDR3 runs 15 residues. The germline V and J ends were trimmed by 3 bases and 1 base, with 13 bases remaining between them. Germline CDR1 and CDR2: SGHRS and YFSETQ. The chain's CDR3 is CASSSGYRRNTEAFF. The CDR3 DNA reads as TGCGCCAGCAGCTCGGGCTACAGGCGGAACACTGAAGCTTTCTTT.

V usage is TRBV5-5 and J usage is TRBJ1-3; TRBD1 matches at 7 bases. The V and J ends lost 0 bases and 0 bases, in that order; junction bases with no gene match: 12. This CDR3 spans 19 amino acids. Per the germline V gene, CDR1 is SGHKS and CDR2 is YYEKEE (reference sequence). The CDR3 DNA reads as TGTGCCAGCAGCTTGGCGGGGACAGTCGCCCGATCCTCTGGAAACACCATATATTTT. Translated, it gives CASSLAGTVARSSGNTIYF. The full variable domain, with the rest looked up from reference TRBV5-5 and TRBJ1-3, is DAGVTQSPTHLIKTRGQQVTLRCSPISGHKSVSWYQQVLGQGPQFIFQYYEKEERGRGNFPDRFSARQFPNYSSELNVNALLLGDSALYLCASSLAGTVARSSGNTIYFGEGSWLTVV.

The V gene is TRBV10-3, the J gene TRBJ2-1, with a possible D match to TRBD1 (5 bases). With 4 bases removed from V and 6 bases from J, the gap between germline ends came to 10 bases. The length of the CDR3 is 13 residues. Germline V gene sequence: CDR1 ENHRY, CDR2 SYGVKD. The CDR3 region is CAISGGGPNEQFF. CDR3 DNA: TGTGCCATCAGTGGGGGCGGCCCCAATGAGCAGTTCTTC.

This chain connects TRBV6-1 to TRBJ1-1, with D perhaps matching TRBD1 (5 bases). The CDR3 covers 14 residues. Trimming shortened V by 3 bases and J by 4 bases, and 12 bases separated the two germline ends. Germline loops: CDR1 MNHNS, CDR2 SASEGT. As DNA, the CDR3 is TGTGCCAGCAGTGAGGGGGGGTACACCACTGAAGCTTTCTTT. Protein: CASSEGGYTTEAFF.

V gene TRBV3-1 (or the pseudogene TRBV3-2) combines with J gene TRBJ2-1, with D tentatively TRBD2 (5 bases). Germline CDR1 and CDR2: LGHDT and YNNKEL (reference sequence). Trimming took 1 base from V and 8 from J, leaving 15 bases between them. The CDR3 has 15 residues. The DNA of the CDR3 is TGTGCCAGCAGCCAAGGTACCGTCGGGATGTATGAGCAGTTCTTC. Its protein is CASSQGTVGMYEQFF.

This clone has just a few counts. The V and J genes are TRBV7-9 and TRBJ1-2; 12 bases match TRBD1. Germline lookup yields CDR1 SEHNR and CDR2 FQNEAQ (reference sequence). CDR3 length: 15 residues. Trimming cost V 5 bases and J 6 bases; bases outside gene matches: 7. The CDR3 DNA reads as TGTGCCAGCAGCCTAGGGACAGGGGGCTCGCATGGCTACACCTTC. Its protein is CASSLGTGGSHGYTF.